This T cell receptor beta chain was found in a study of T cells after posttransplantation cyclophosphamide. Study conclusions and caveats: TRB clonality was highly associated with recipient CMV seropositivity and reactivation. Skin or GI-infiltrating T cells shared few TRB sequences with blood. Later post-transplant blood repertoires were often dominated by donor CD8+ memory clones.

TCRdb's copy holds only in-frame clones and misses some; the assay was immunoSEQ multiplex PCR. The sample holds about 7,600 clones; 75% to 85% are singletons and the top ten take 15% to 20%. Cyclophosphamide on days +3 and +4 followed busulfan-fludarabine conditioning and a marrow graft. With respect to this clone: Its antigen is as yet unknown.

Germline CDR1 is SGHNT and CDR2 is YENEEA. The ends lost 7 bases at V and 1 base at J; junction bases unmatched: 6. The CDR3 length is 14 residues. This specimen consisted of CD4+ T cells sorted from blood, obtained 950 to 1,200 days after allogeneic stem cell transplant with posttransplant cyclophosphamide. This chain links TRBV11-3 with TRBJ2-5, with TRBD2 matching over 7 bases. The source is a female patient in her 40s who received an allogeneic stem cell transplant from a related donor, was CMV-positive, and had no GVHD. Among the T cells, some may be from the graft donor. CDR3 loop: CASNSAGRQETQYF. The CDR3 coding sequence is TGTGCCAGCAACTCAGCGGGGCGCCAAGAGACCCAGTACTTC.